Listed here are 3 T cell receptor beta chains from one sample, sequenced in a study of control samples from healthy donors and cancer patients. TCRdb's copy holds only in-frame clones and misses some; the assay was immunoSEQ multiplex PCR. The sample has more than 85,000 clones, about four fifths seen once; the top ten hold roughly 39%. The material sequenced was PBMCs. The receptors here all came from a man in his sixties or seventies with lung cancer.

V and J are TRBV6-5 and TRBJ2-7, with a possible D match to TRBD1 (6 bases). Germline CDR1 is MNHEY and CDR2 is SVGAGI. V lost 6 bases and J lost 2, with 17 bases in between. This CDR3 region has 15 residues. The CDR3 DNA is TGTGCCAGCAGCTGGTTGGGACAAGCTACCTACGAGCAGTACTTC. Translation: CASSWLGQATYEQYF.

Worth noting for this clone: Other nucleotide sequences from this sample produce the same CDR3. This rearrangement joins TRBV19 to TRBJ1-3; a weak D match, TRBD1 (6 bases). CDR1 and CDR2 (germline): LNHDA, SQIVND (reference sequence). V lost 3 bases, J lost 7 bases, and 7 bases lay in between. This CDR3 is 12 amino acids long. The CDR3 bases are TGTGCCAGTAGTATGAGGGGGAACACCATATATTTT. Protein sequence: CASSMRGNTIYF.

The chain recombines TRBV19 with TRBJ1-1; 7 bases are a match to TRBD1. The CDR3 is 13 residues long. V was pared by 4 bases and J by 5 bases, with 4 bases of the junction left unmatched. The germline V gene has CDR1 LNHDA and CDR2 SQIVND (reference sequence). Written as DNA, the CDR3 is TGTGCCAGTAGTAGACAGGGTAGGACTGAAGCTTTCTTT. Translating it yields CASSRQGRTEAFF.